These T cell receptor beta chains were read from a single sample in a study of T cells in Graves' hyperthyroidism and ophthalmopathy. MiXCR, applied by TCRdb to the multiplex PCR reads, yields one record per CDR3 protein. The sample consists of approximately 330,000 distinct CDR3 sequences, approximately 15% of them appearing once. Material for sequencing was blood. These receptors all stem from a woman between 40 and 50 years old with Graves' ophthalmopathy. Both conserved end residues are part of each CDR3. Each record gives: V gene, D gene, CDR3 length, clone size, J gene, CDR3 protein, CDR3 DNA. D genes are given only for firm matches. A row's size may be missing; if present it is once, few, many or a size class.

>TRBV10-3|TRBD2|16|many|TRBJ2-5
CAISDTSGSGGETQYF
TGTGCCATCAGTGATACTAGCGGGAGTGGAGGGGAGACCCAGTACTTC
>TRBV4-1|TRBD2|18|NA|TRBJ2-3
CASSQDPGGAYPTDTQYF
TGCGCCAGCAGCCAAGATCCCGGGGGGGCGTACCCTACAGATACGCAGTATTTT
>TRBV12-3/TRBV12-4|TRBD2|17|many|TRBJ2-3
CASTSPLAGGFTDTQYF
TGTGCCAGCACCTCACCACTAGCGGGAGGATTCACAGATACGCAGTATTTT
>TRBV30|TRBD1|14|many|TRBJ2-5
CAWSEGTGTETQYF
TGTGCCTGGAGTGAAGGGACAGGGACAGAGACCCAGTACTTC
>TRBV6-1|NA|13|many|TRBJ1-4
CASRGSRNEKLFF
TGTGCCAGCCGAGGATCTAGGAATGAAAAACTGTTTTTT
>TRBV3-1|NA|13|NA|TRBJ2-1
CASSQGSSGQQVF
TGTGCCAGCAGCCAGGGAAGCTCCGGACAGCAAGTTTTC
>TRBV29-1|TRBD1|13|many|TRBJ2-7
CSAERQGRDEQYF
TGCAGCGCCGAACGACAGGGAAGGGACGAGCAGTACTTC
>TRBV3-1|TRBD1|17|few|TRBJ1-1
CASSQKGAGGGYTEAFF
TGTGCCAGCAGCCAAAAGGGGGCAGGGGGCGGATACACTGAAGCTTTCTTT
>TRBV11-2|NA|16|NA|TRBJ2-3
CASSKRGFGLTDTQYF
TGTGCCAGCAGCAAAAGGGGTTTTGGGCTCACAGATACGCAGTATTTT
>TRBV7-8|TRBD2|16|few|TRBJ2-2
CASSLEGGRGAGELFF
TGTGCCAGCAGCTTAGAGGGCGGGAGGGGAGCCGGGGAGCTGTTTTTT
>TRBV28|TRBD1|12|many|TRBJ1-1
CASTPQGGEAFF
TGTGCCAGCACCCCCCAGGGGGGTGAAGCTTTCTTT
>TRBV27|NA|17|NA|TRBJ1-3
CASSLSWQTSRGNTIYF
TGTGCCAGCAGTTTATCGTGGCAGACCTCGAGAGGAAACACCATATATTTT
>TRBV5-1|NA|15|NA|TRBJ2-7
CASSWGGANSYEQYF
TGCGCCAGCAGCTGGGGCGGGGCGAACTCCTACGAGCAGTACTTC
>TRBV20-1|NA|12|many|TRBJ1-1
CSASGLITEAFF
TGCAGTGCTAGTGGCTTGATTACTGAAGCTTTCTTT
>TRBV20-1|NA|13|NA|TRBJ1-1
CSASGSSLRRAFF
TGCAGTGCTAGTGGGTCCAGCCTCCGTCGAGCTTTCTTT
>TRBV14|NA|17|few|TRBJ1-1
CASSQEGVWGINTEAFF
TGTGCCAGCAGCCAAGAGGGGGTGTGGGGCATTAACACTGAAGCTTTCTTT
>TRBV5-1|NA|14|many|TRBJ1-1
CASREGLFGTEAFF
TGCGCCAGCAGGGAGGGGCTGTTCGGGACTGAAGCTTTCTTT
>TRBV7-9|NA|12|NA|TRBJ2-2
CASSFTAEWLFF
TGTGCCAGCAGCTTTACAGCGGAGTGGCTGTTTTTT
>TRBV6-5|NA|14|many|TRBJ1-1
CASSYSGTHTEAFF
TGTGCCAGCAGTTACTCGGGCACCCACACTGAAGCTTTCTTT
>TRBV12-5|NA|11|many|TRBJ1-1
CASGLLDEAFF
TGTGCTAGTGGCCTCCTAGATGAAGCTTTCTTT
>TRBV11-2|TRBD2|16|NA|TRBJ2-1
CASSLGGRGGLGEQFF
TGTGCCAGCAGCTTAGGAGGACGGGGGGGCCTAGGTGAGCAGTTCTTC
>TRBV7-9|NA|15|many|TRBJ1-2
CASSLVPGSNYGYTF
TGTGCCAGCAGCTTAGTCCCAGGTTCTAACTATGGCTACACCTTC
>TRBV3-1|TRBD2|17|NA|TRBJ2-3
CASSPPIAGGPGDTQYF
TGTGCCAGCAGCCCCCCTATAGCGGGGGGGCCGGGAGATACGCAGTATTTT
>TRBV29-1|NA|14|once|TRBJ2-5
CSVEYRLRQETQYF
TGCAGCGTTGAATACAGGCTGAGGCAAGAGACCCAGTACTTC
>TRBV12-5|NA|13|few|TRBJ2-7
CASLQSNSYEQYF
TGTGCTAGTCTCCAGTCTAACTCCTACGAGCAGTACTTC
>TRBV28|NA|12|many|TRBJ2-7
CASSLSGAEQYF
TGTGCCAGCAGTTTATCGGGGGCCGAGCAGTACTTC
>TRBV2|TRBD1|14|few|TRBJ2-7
CASTGQGYVNEQYF
TGTGCCAGCACTGGACAGGGGTATGTGAACGAGCAGTACTTC
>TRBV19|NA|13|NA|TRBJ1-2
CASSKVGTYGYTF
TGTGCCAGTAGTAAGGTGGGAACTTATGGCTACACCTTC
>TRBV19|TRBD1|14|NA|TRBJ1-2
CASRRRDRDYGYTF
TGTGCCAGTAGACGTAGGGACAGGGACTATGGCTACACCTTC
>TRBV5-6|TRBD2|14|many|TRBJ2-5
CASSRLAAGETQYF
TGTGCCAGCAGCCGACTAGCGGCCGGAGAGACCCAGTACTTC
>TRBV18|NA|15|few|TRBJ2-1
CASSPTAVSYNEQFF
TGTGCCAGCTCACCAACAGCGGTATCCTACAATGAGCAGTTCTTC
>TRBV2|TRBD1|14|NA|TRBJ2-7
CAVLRDRAFYEQYF
TGTGCCGTCCTCCGGGACAGGGCCTTCTACGAGCAGTACTTC
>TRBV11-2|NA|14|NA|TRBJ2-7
CASSWTGPNYEQYF
TGTGCCAGCAGCTGGACCGGGCCGAACTACGAGCAGTACTTC
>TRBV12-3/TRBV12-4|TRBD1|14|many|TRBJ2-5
CASTVTGWDETQYF
TGTGCCAGCACCGTGACAGGGTGGGATGAGACCCAGTACTTC
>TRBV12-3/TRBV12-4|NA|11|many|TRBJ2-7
CASSQGREQYF
TGTGCCAGCTCCCAAGGGAGGGAGCAGTACTTC
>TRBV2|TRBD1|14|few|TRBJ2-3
CASWGTGTSDTQYF
TGTGCCAGCTGGGGGACAGGGACTTCAGATACGCAGTATTTT
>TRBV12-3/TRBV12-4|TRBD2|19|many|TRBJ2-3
CASTPDRLLAESSTDTQYF
TGTGCCAGCACCCCCGATCGTTTACTAGCGGAGAGTAGCACAGATACGCAGTATTTT
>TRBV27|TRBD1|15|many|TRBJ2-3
CASRGQGDQHRPQYF
TGTGCCAGCAGGGGACAGGGAGATCAGCACAGGCCGCAGTATTTT
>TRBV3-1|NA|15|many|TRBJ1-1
CASSQTTGHNTEAFF
TGTGCCAGCAGCCAAACGACAGGCCATAACACTGAAGCTTTCTTT
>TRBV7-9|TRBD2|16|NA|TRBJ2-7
CASSITSGGASYEQYF
TGTGCCAGCAGCATTACTAGCGGGGGGGCCTCCTACGAGCAGTACTTC
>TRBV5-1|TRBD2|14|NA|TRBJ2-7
CASSLDRGEYEQYF
TGCGCCAGCAGCTTGGATCGGGGGGAATACGAGCAGTACTTC
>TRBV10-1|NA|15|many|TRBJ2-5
CASSESGGHQETQYF
TGCGCCAGCAGTGAGTCTGGGGGGCACCAAGAGACCCAGTACTTC
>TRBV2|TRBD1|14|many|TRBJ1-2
CASNRDRAGGGYTF
TGTGCCAGCAACCGGGACAGGGCCGGTGGTGGCTACACCTTC
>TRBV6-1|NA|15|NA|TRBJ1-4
CASRTLHGGNEKLFF
TGTGCCAGCAGAACTCTACACGGGGGGAATGAAAAACTGTTTTTT
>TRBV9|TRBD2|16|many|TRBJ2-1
CASSVYGAGGRNEQFF
TGTGCCAGCAGCGTTTACGGGGCGGGAGGGCGGAATGAGCAGTTCTTC
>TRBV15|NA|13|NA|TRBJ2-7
CATSRVDSYEQYF
TGTGCCACCAGCAGAGTTGACAGCTACGAGCAGTACTTC
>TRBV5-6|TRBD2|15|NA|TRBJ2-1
CASSRGLAGGPAQFF
TGTGCCAGCAGCCGGGGACTAGCGGGAGGGCCCGCGCAGTTCTTC
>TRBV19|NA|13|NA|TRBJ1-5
CASSSQSLQPQHF
TGTGCCAGTAGTAGTCAGTCGCTTCAGCCCCAGCATTTT
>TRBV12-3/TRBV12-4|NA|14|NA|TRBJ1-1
CASSLAGLGTEAFF
TGTGCCAGCAGTTTAGCTGGACTAGGGACTGAAGCTTTCTTT
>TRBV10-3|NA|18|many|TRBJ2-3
CAISPYKGNGPSTDTQYF
TGTGCCATCAGTCCATACAAAGGGAATGGACCTTCCACAGATACGCAGTATTTT
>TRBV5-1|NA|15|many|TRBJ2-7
CASSLGNRDAYEQYF
TGCGCCAGCAGCTTGGGGAACAGGGACGCCTACGAGCAGTACTTC
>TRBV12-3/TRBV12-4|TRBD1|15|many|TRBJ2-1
CASSLRGQGANEQFF
TGTGCCAGCAGTTTACGGGGACAGGGGGCCAATGAGCAGTTCTTC
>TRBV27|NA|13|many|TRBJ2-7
CASRKTLTYEQYF
TGTGCCAGCAGAAAGACCCTTACCTACGAGCAGTACTTC
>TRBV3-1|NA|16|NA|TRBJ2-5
CASSQPKTGEGETQYF
TGTGCCAGCAGCCAACCAAAGACAGGGGAGGGAGAGACCCAGTACTTC
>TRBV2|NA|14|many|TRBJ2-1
CASTLTSTSSEQFF
TGTGCCAGCACTTTAACTTCAACCTCCAGTGAGCAGTTCTTC
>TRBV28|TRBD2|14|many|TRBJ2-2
CASSRRLAAGELFF
TGTGCCAGCAGCCGTCGACTAGCGGCCGGGGAGCTGTTTTTT
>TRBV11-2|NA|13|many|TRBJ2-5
CASSEGFQETQYF
TGTGCCAGCTCGGAGGGATTCCAAGAGACCCAGTACTTC